This TCR beta chain was recorded in a study of shared clonotypes between healthy human individuals. Sequencing used immunoSEQ multiplex PCR; TCRdb keeps in-frame clones, though not all of them. Found here are around 500,000 clones, more than 65% of them singletons; the top ten hold 9.5% to 15%. V shed 3 bases and J 1 base; nucleotides not matched to a gene: 4. The germline gives CDR1 LGHNA, CDR2 YNFKEQ. The CDR3 sequence is 16 residues long. This chain uses TRBV4-2 with TRBJ2-3, with TRBD2 matching over 10 bases. The sequence came from a woman aged 40-49 years in good health. Some clones in this sample may be carry-over from other donors' samples. Sequencing was performed on PBMCs. The CDR3 sequence is CASSQGLAGGTDTQYF. The CDR3 bases are TGTGCCAGCAGCCAGGGCCTAGCGGGGGGCACAGATACGCAGTATTTT.